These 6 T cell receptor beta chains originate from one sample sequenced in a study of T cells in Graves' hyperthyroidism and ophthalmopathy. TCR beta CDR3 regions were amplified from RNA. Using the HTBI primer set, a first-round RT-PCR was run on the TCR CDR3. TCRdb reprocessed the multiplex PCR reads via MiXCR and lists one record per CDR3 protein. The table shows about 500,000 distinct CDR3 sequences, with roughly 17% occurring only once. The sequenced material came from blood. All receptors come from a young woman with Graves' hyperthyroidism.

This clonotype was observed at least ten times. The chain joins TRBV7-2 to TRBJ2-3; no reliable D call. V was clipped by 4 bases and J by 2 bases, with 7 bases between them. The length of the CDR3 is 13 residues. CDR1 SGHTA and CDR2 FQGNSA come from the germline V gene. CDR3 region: CASSSTFTDTQYF. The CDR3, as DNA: TGTGCCAGCAGCTCCACTTTCACAGATACGCAGTATTTT.

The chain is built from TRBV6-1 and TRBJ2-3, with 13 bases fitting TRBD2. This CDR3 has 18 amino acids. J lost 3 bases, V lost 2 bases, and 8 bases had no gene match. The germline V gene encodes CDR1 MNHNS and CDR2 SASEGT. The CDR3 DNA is TGTGCCAGCAGTGAACGCCTTGGACTAGCGGGGGTGACAGATACGCAGTATTTT. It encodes CASSERLGLAGVTDTQYF.

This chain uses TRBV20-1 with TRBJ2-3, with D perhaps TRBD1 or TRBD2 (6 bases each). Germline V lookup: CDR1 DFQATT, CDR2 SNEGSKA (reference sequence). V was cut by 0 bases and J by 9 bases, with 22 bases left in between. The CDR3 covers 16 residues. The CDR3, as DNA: TGCAGTGCTAGAGATCCTCGATCGCCGGGGGCGGGGACGCAGTATTTT. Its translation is CSARDPRSPGAGTQYF.

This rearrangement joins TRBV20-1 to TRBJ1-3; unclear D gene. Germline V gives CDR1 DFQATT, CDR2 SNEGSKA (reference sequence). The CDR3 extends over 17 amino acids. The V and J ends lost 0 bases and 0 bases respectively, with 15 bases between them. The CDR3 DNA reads TGCAGTGCTAGAGACCTTCGCTTCACTAGCTCTGGAAACACCATATATTTT. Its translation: CSARDLRFTSSGNTIYF.

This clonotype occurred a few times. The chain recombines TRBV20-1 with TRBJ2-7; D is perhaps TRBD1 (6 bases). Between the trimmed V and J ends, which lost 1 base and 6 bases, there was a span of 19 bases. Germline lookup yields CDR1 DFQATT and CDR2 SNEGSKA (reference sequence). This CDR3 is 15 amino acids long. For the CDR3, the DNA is TGCAGTGCTAGAGTTTCGACAGGAGTGACCGCCGAGCAGTACTTC. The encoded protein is CSARVSTGVTAEQYF.

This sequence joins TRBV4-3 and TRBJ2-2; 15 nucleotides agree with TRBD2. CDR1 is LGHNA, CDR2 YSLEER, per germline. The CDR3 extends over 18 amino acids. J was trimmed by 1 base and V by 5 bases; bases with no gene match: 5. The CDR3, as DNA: TGCGCCAGCAGCGTGGGACTAGCGGGGGGATTGAACACCGGGGAGCTGTTTTTT. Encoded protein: CASSVGLAGGLNTGELFF.